These 18 T cell receptor beta chains were sequenced from one sample in a study of cytomegalovirus exposure and HLA in healthy donors. The PCR used 60 Vbeta and 13 Jbeta primers. The method was immunoSEQ multiplex PCR; TCRdb's version includes in-frame clones alone and lacks a portion of them. In the table there are about 160,000 clones, around 77% of which are singletons. The sample comprised PBMCs. These TCRs come from a man aged 45-60 years in good health and CMV-seropositive.

The rearrangement uses TRBV5-6 and TRBJ1-2, with D perhaps TRBD1 (6 bases). The CDR3 has 14 amino acids. V gave up 1 base and J gave up 4 bases, with 11 bases separating them. Per the germline V gene, CDR1 is SGHDT and CDR2 is YYEEEE. The CDR3 sequence: CASSLNRAAYGYTF. In nucleotides, the CDR3 is TGTGCCAGCAGCTTGAACAGGGCGGCCTATGGCTACACCTTC.

This clone came up a few times. The chain joins TRBV6-6 to TRBJ1-5; the D gene is possibly TRBD1 (6 bases). The CDR3 has 14 residues. V lost 6 bases, J lost 4 bases, and 13 bases lay in between. Germline values: CDR1 MNHNY, CDR2 SVGAGI (reference sequence). The CDR3 DNA follows: TGTGCCAGCAGCCGACGGACAGATAATCAGCCCCAGCATTTT. This codes for CASSRRTDNQPQHF.

V usage is TRBV11-2 and J usage is TRBJ2-2; the D is unclear. CDR3 length: 12 residues. The V end lost 2 bases, the J end lost 6 bases, and 4 bases lay between the germline ends. CDR1 is SGHAT, CDR2 FQNNGV, per germline. The CDR3 is CASSLQAGELFF. The CDR3 coding sequence is TGTGCCAGCAGCTTACAGGCCGGGGAGCTGTTTTTT.

The chain carries TRBV6-4 and TRBJ1-2; D gene ambiguous. The CDR3 has 15 amino acids. Germline V gene data show CDR1 as MRHNA and CDR2 as SNTAGT. The germline V and J ends were trimmed by 0 bases and 2 bases, with 10 bases remaining between them. CDR3 sequence: CASSDSRRLNYGYTF. CDR3 DNA: TGTGCCAGCAGTGACTCCCGGCGGCTCAACTATGGCTACACCTTC.

The V call is TRBV7-8, the J call TRBJ2-7; 10 bases are shared with TRBD2. V trimming: 4 bases; J trimming: 3 bases; junction bases outside the gene matches: 6. Germline V gene sequence: CDR1 SGHVS, CDR2 FQNEAQ. CDR3 length: 15 amino acids. CDR3 amino acids: CASSSRLAGLYEQYF. CDR3 DNA: TGTGCCAGCAGCTCCAGACTAGCGGGCCTCTACGAGCAGTACTTC.

The chain employs TRBV30 and TRBJ2-2, with TRBD1 matching over 8 bases. Germline values: CDR1 GTSNPN, CDR2 SVGIG (reference sequence). The CDR3 contains 15 residues. Trimming removed 5 bases from V and 2 bases from J; junction bases left unmatched: 7. CDR3 region: CAWDDRGYNTGELFF. The CDR3 DNA is TGTGCCTGGGATGACAGGGGCTATAACACCGGGGAGCTGTTTTTT.

The V gene is TRBV10-2, the J gene TRBJ1-5; no reliable D call. V shed 4 bases and J shed 5 bases, with 18 bases lying between them. Germline V gene lookup returns CDR1 WSHSY and CDR2 SAAADI. This CDR3 contains 16 residues. The CDR3 DNA follows: TGCGCCAGCAGTGGGTCGAACGGTCTTCTGGATCAGCCCCAGCATTTT. This codes for CASSGSNGLLDQPQHF.

The V and J genes are TRBV14 and TRBJ2-3, with TRBD2 identical over 10 bases. Germline V CDR1 and CDR2: SGHDN, FVKESK. This CDR3 has 17 residues. The V segment lost 1 base and the J segment 7 bases; nucleotides outside the gene matches: 11. In DNA form, the CDR3 reads TGTGCCAGCAGCCAAGTCGGGACTAGCGATTCCAGTAATACGCAGTATTTT. Translating it yields CASSQVGTSDSSNTQYF.

V gene TRBV25-1 combines with J gene TRBJ1-2; D is perhaps TRBD1 (5 bases). Germline CDR1 and CDR2: MGHDK and SYGVNS. The V and J ends lost 6 bases and 8 bases respectively, with 22 bases between them. The length of the CDR3 is 15 residues. The CDR3, as DNA: TGTGCCAGCAGATCCCCAAGCCCAGGGATAGAGGGCTACACCTTC. Its translation: CASRSPSPGIEGYTF.

V and J are TRBV18 and TRBJ2-7; perhaps TRBD1 as D (6 bases). This CDR3 comprises 12 residues. V was clipped by 4 bases and J by 3 bases, with 7 bases between them. Per germline, CDR1 KGHSH and CDR2 LQKENI. As DNA, the CDR3 is TGTGCCAGCTCACGGGACATCTACGAGCAGTACTTC. It translates to CASSRDIYEQYF.

The V and J genes are TRBV30 and TRBJ1-2; 7 bases align to TRBD1. Trimming took 3 bases from V and 4 from J; bases not matched to a gene: 5. The CDR3 loop spans 13 amino acids. Germline assignment: CDR1 GTSNPN and CDR2 SVGIG (reference sequence). The DNA for the CDR3 is TGTGCCTGGAGACCAAACAGGGGCTATGGCTACACCTTC. Residues: CAWRPNRGYGYTF.

The genes are TRBV6-5 and TRBJ1-1; the D gene is possibly TRBD1 (6 bases). The V end was cut by 4 bases, the J end by 4 bases, with 13 bases between. CDR3 length: 14 residues. CDR1 is MNHEY, CDR2 SVGAGI, per germline. The CDR3 coding sequence is TGTGCCAGCAGTTTCACAGGGAAGAGCACTGAAGCTTTCTTT. It encodes CASSFTGKSTEAFF.

The chain joins TRBV6-1 to TRBJ1-6; D is uncertain. Germline V CDR1 and CDR2: MNHNS, SASEGT. The germline V and J ends were trimmed by 4 bases and 0 bases, with 7 bases remaining between them. This CDR3 is built from 15 residues. CDR3 amino acids: CASSGESSYNSPLHF. CDR3 DNA: TGTGCCAGCAGTGGAGAGAGCTCCTATAATTCACCCCTCCACTTT.

In DNA, the CDR3 is TGTGCCAGCTCACCAGTACGGACTCCTGAACTTAATGAGCAGTTCTTC. Its translation is CASSPVRTPELNEQFF. The chain carries TRBV18 and TRBJ2-1, with a possible D match to TRBD2 (5 bases). The germline V gene encodes CDR1 KGHSH and CDR2 LQKENI. This CDR3 is built from 16 residues. Trimming cost V 2 bases and J 7 bases, with 18 bases left between them.

This clone was seen more than once but under ten times. This chain uses TRBV5-1 with TRBJ2-5, with TRBD1 as a possible D gene (5 bases). Germline-derived CDR1 and CDR2 are SGHRS and YFSETQ. This CDR3 region has 14 residues. V lost 0 bases, J lost 1 base, and 7 bases lay in between. CDR3 residues: CASSLGQPQETQYF. DNA for the CDR3: TGCGCCAGCAGCTTGGGACAGCCCCAAGAGACCCAGTACTTC.

This clone was seen a handful of times. The chain employs TRBV5-4 and TRBJ2-1; 11 bases align to TRBD2. Germline values: CDR1 SGHNT, CDR2 YYREEE (reference sequence). There are 16 residues in the CDR3. J lost 5 bases, V lost 0 bases, and 4 bases had no gene match. The CDR3 sequence is CASSLGGLAGHNEQFF. The CDR3 nucleotides read TGTGCCAGCAGCTTGGGCGGACTAGCGGGCCACAATGAGCAGTTCTTC. The full variable domain, with the rest looked up from reference TRBV5-4 and TRBJ2-1, is ETGVTQSPTHLIKTRGQQVTLRCSSQSGHNTVSWYQQALGQGPQFIFQYYREEENGRGNFPPRFSGLQFPNYSSELNVNALELDDSALYLCASSLGGLAGHNEQFFGPGTRLTVL.

The V gene is TRBV7-6, the J gene TRBJ2-1, with 10 bases that match TRBD2. CDR1 is SGHVS, CDR2 FNYEAQ, per germline. This CDR3 contains 15 residues. The J segment lost 7 bases and the V segment lost 3 bases, leaving 6 bases of the junction unmatched. The chain's CDR3 is CASSFGLAALNEQFF. In DNA, the CDR3 is TGTGCCAGCAGCTTTGGACTAGCGGCCTTGAATGAGCAGTTCTTC.

V gene TRBV13 combines with J gene TRBJ2-6; 11 bases are shared with TRBD1. The junction had 7 bases not matched to a gene; V was cut back by 4 bases and J by 2 bases. CDR1 is PRHDT and CDR2 is FYEKMQ in the germline V gene (reference sequence). The CDR3 spans 18 residues. The CDR3 sequence: CASSYSGQGVAGANVLTF. The CDR3 coding sequence is TGTGCCAGCAGCTACTCGGGACAGGGGGTAGCTGGGGCCAACGTCCTGACTTTC.